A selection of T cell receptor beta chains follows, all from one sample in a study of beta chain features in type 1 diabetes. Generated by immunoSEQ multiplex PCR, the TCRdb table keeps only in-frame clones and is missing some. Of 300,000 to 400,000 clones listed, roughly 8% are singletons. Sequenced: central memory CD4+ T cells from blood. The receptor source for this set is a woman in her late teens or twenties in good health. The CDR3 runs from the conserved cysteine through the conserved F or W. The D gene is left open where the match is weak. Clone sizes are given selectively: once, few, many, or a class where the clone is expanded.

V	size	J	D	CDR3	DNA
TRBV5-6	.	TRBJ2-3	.	CASSLRVEQYF	TGTGCCAGCAGCTTGAGGGTAGAACAGTATTTT
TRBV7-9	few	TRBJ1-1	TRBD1	CASSLQGARTEAFF	TGTGCCAGCAGCCTTCAGGGGGCGAGGACTGAAGCTTTCTTT
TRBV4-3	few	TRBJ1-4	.	CASRATILSGVGEKLFF	TGCGCCAGCAGAGCCACTATCTTGAGTGGTGTAGGTGAAAAACTGTTTTTT
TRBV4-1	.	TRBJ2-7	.	CASSQGFGRVNEQYF	TGCGCCAGCAGCCAAGGTTTCGGGAGAGTAAACGAGCAGTACTTC
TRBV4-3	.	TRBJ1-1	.	CASSQSWGGVNTEAFF	TGCGCCAGCAGCCAGTCGTGGGGTGGGGTGAACACTGAAGCTTTCTTT
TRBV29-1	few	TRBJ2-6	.	CSVALRSGANVLTF	TGCAGCGTTGCTCTCCGCTCTGGGGCCAACGTCCTGACTTTC
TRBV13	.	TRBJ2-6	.	CASSGAGANVLTF	TGTGCCAGCAGCGGGGCTGGGGCCAACGTCCTGACTTTC
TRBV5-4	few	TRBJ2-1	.	CASSPQGGGSEQFF	TGTGCCAGCAGCCCCCAGGGGGGGGGATCTGAGCAGTTCTTC
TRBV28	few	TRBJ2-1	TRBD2	CASSYQAGGGGDEQFF	TGTGCCAGCAGTTACCAAGCGGGAGGCGGAGGCGATGAGCAGTTCTTC
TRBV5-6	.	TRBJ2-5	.	CASSRGPAETQYF	TGTGCCAGCAGTCGTGGGCCGGCGGAGACCCAGTACTTC
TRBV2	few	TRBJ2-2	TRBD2	CASSGGLGGTGELFF	TGTGCCAGCAGTGGGGGACTAGGCGGGACCGGGGAGCTGTTTTTT
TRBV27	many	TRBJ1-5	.	CASSDQRNQPQHF	TGTGCCAGCAGTGATCAGAGGAATCAGCCCCAGCATTTT
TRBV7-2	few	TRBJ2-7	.	CASSLAQDSYEQYF	TGTGCCAGCAGCTTAGCGCAGGACAGCTACGAGCAGTACTTC
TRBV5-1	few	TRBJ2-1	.	CASSSGISYNEQFF	TGCGCCAGCAGCTCGGGGATCTCGTACAATGAGCAGTTCTTC
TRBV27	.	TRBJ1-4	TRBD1	CASRTRGQGAPEYF	TGTGCCAGCAGAACAAGGGGACAGGGGGCCCCTGAATATTTT
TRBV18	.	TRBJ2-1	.	CASSPRSGSGNEQFF	TGTGCCAGCTCACCACGTTCTGGGTCAGGCAATGAGCAGTTCTTC
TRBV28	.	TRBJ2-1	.	CASRLYNEQFF	TGTGCCAGCCGGTTATACAATGAGCAGTTCTTC
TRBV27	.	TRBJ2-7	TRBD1	CASSTLSGTATTRQYF	TGTGCCAGCAGTACCCTCTCCGGGACAGCCACTACGAGGCAGTACTTC
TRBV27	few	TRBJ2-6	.	CASSFGAGANVLTF	TGTGCCAGCAGTTTCGGGGCTGGGGCCAACGTCCTGACTTTC
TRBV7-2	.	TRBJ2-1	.	CASSSNRVRTYNEQFF	TGTGCCAGCAGCTCGAACAGGGTACGGACCTACAATGAGCAGTTCTTC
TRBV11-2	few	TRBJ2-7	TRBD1	CASSPDRGESYEQYF	TGTGCCAGCAGCCCCGACAGGGGCGAATCCTACGAGCAGTACTTC
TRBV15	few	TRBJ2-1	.	CAAARTENNEQFF	TGTGCCGCGGCGAGGACAGAAAACAATGAGCAGTTCTTC
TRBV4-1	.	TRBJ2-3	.	CASSQVYRRGDTQYF	TGCGCCAGCAGCCAAGTGTACCGGAGAGGGGATACGCAGTATTTT
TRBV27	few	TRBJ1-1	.	CASSPREQGTAAEAFF	TGTGCCAGCAGTCCCCGCGAACAGGGAACAGCGGCTGAAGCTTTCTTT
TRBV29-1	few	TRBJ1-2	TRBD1	CSVEGSRWDSNGYTF	TGCAGCGTCGAAGGATCCCGTTGGGACAGCAACGGCTACACCTTC
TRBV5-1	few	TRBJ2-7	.	CASSLAYRGPNYEQYF	TGCGCCAGCAGCTTGGCCTACCGGGGGCCGAACTACGAGCAGTACTTC
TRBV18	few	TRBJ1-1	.	CASSPSQGTEAFF	TGTGCCAGCTCACCATCACAGGGCACTGAAGCTTTCTTT
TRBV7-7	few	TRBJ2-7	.	CAPAGRVVCEQYF	TGTGCCCCGGCGGGCAGGGTGGTTTGCGAGCAGTACTTC
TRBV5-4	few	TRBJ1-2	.	CASSSFIGYTF	TGTGCCAGCAGTTCCTTCATTGGCTACACCTTC
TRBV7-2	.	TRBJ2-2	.	CASSFPIGELFF	TGTGCCAGCAGCTTTCCGATCGGGGAGCTGTTTTTT
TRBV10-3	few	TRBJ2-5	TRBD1	CAISESTGGAAGTQYF	TGTGCCATCAGTGAGTCGACAGGGGGCGCCGCCGGGACCCAGTACTTC
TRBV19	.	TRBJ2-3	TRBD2	CASSIGIGGRAVDTQYF	TGTGCCAGTAGTATCGGAATCGGCGGGAGGGCCGTTGATACGCAGTATTTT
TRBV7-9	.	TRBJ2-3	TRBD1	CASSLAPARGLDTDTQYF	TGTGCCAGCAGCTTAGCGCCAGCCAGGGGGTTAGACACAGATACGCAGTATTTT
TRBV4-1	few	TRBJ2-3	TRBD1	CASSRWTGGLADTQYF	TGCGCCAGCAGCCGGTGGACAGGGGGCCTTGCAGATACGCAGTATTTT
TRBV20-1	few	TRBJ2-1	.	CSARDREVVF	TGCAGTGCTAGAGATCGGGAAGTGGTCTTC
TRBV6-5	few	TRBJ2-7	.	CASSYRGDTTYEQYF	TGTGCCAGCAGTTACCGCGGTGATACCACCTACGAGCAGTACTTC
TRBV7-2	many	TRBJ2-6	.	CASSLGGPGANVLTF	TGTGCCAGCAGCTTAGGAGGGCCTGGGGCCAACGTCCTGACTTTC
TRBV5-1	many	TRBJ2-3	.	CASSLAPEDTQYF	TGCGCCAGCAGCTTGGCCCCTGAAGATACGCAGTATTTT
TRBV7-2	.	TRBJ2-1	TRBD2	CASSVKTSGRPNEQFF	TGTGCCAGCAGCGTCAAAACTAGCGGGAGACCTAATGAGCAGTTCTTC
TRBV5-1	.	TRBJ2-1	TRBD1	CASSGPGQGANEQFF	TGCGCCAGCAGTGGTCCGGGACAGGGGGCGAATGAGCAGTTCTTC
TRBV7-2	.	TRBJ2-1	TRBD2	CASTIQGTRYNEQFF	TGTGCCAGCACCATTCAAGGGACTAGGTACAATGAGCAGTTCTTC
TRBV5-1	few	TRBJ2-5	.	CASSLGSALVGETQYF	TGCGCCAGCAGCTTGGGTTCGGCCCTTGTGGGAGAGACCCAGTACTTC
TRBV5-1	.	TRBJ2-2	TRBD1	CASSLRQGETGELFF	TGCGCCAGCAGCCTACGACAGGGAGAAACCGGGGAGCTGTTTTTT
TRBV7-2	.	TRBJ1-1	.	CASSPGQNTEAFF	TGTGCCAGCAGCCCGGGACAAAACACTGAAGCTTTCTTT
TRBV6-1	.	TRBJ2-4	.	CASSESGNIQYF	TGTGCCAGCAGTGAAAGTGGGAACATTCAGTACTTC
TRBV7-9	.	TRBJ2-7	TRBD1	CASSRDRGRYEQYF	TGTGCCAGCAGCCGGGACAGGGGGAGGTACGAGCAGTACTTC
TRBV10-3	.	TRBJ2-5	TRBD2	CAIRDESGRKTQYF	TGTGCCATCAGGGACGAGAGCGGGAGAAAGACCCAGTACTTC
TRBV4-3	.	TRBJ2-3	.	CASSQTSGSGTQYF	TGCGCCAGCAGCCAGACGTCCGGTTCGGGTACGCAGTATTTT
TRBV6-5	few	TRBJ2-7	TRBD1	CASSYSTGGYEQYF	TGTGCCAGCAGTTACTCGACAGGGGGCTACGAGCAGTACTTC
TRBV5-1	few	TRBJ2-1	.	CASSLQGNNEQFF	TGCGCCAGCAGCTTGCAGGGGAACAATGAGCAGTTCTTC
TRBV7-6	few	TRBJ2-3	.	CASSLVWGPDTQYF	TGTGCCAGCAGCTTAGTCTGGGGACCAGATACGCAGTATTTT
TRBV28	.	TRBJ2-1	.	CASRRTGHAYNEQFF	TGTGCCAGCAGGCGAACAGGTCATGCCTACAATGAGCAGTTCTTC
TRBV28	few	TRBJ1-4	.	CASSLRRTDTATNEKLFF	TGTGCCAGCAGCCTTAGGCGGACAGACACCGCAACTAATGAAAAACTGTTTTTT
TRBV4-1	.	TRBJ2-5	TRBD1	CASSREPGQDQETQYF	TGCGCCAGCAGCCGAGAGCCGGGACAGGACCAAGAGACCCAGTACTTC